The 10 T cell receptor beta chains below come from one sample, sequenced in a study of T cells in Graves' hyperthyroidism and ophthalmopathy (dated by TCRdb to between 2018 and 2020). Library generation was performed with multiplex PCR. The reads were generated on an Illumina HiSeq 2000. The TCR beta CDR3 regions were amplified from the RNA transcripts. The TCR CDR3 was subjected to a first round of RT-PCR using the HTBI primer set and the Qiagen OneStep RT-PCR kit. TCRdb's own reprocessing of the public reads used fastp at Q25 and MiXCR and kept productive beta chains. Merged by CDR3 protein, the rows form single entries marked with the most common genes and DNA. Counted in this sample were roughly 840,000 distinct CDR3 sequences; more than 30% of them appeared once. Around 10% of the sample is taken by the ten largest. What was sequenced was blood. The receptors come from a man aged 18 to 30 with Graves' hyperthyroidism.

The genes are TRBV19 and TRBJ2-5; 11 bases fit TRBD2. The V and J ends lost 5 bases and 1 base, in that order; junction bases with no gene match: 6. CDR1 and CDR2 (germline): LNHDA, SQIVND (reference sequence). The CDR3 consists of 16 residues. The CDR3, as DNA: TGTGCCAGTAGTCCGGGACTAGCGGTCCTCCAAGAGACCCAGTACTTC. This gives the protein CASSPGLAVLQETQYF. Combining the CDR3 with reference TRBV19 and TRBJ2-5 gives the whole variable domain DGGITQSPKYLFRKEGQNVTLSCEQNLNHDAMYWYRQDPGQGLRLIYYSQIVNDFQKGDIAEGYSVSREKKESFPLTVTSAQKNPTAFYLCASSPGLAVLQETQYFGPGTRLLVL.

The chain is built from TRBV7-9 and TRBJ2-7; D is ambiguous. This CDR3 comprises 16 residues. Germline V lookup: CDR1 SEHNR, CDR2 FQNEAQ (reference sequence). Trimming took off 1 base at V and 5 bases at J, with 18 bases between the two ends. The CDR3 bases are TGTGCCAGCAGCTTAGACGAGTTAAGTAGGTCCCACGAGCAGTACTTC. Residues: CASSLDELSRSHEQYF.

The chain recombines TRBV7-9 with TRBJ2-7, with 8 nucleotides matching TRBD1. The J call is in doubt because the DNA end fits TRBJ2-5 better. The CDR3 spans 17 residues. Germline V gene data show CDR1 as SEHNR and CDR2 as FQNEAQ (reference sequence). The CDR3 spells CASSFSRRGQEHETQYF. CDR3 DNA: TGTGCCAGCAGCTTTAGTCGCCGGGGACAGGAGCACGAGACCCAGTACTTC.

The table lists this clonotype with many counts. This sequence joins TRBV12-3 or TRBV12-4 and TRBJ1-5, with D perhaps TRBD1 (6 bases). V was trimmed by 3 bases and J by 7 bases, leaving 10 bases between them. The CDR3 extends over 13 amino acids. CDR3 nucleotides: TGTGCCAGCAGTTTCGACAGGAAACAGCCCCAGCATTTT. This sequence encodes CASSFDRKQPQHF.

The chain recombines TRBV6-2 or TRBV6-3 with TRBJ1-1; D is uncertain. CDR3 length: 14 residues. Germline CDR1 reads MNHEY; CDR2 reads SVGEGT. The V end was cut by 7 bases, the J end by 0 bases, with 12 bases between. CDR3 residues: CASIADGLNTEAFF. For the CDR3, the DNA is TGTGCCAGCATAGCGGACGGACTGAACACTGAAGCTTTCTTT.

This clonotype was seen at least ten times. The gene calls are TRBV20-1 and TRBJ2-5; D possibly corresponds to TRBD1 (5 bases). Germline values: CDR1 DFQATT, CDR2 SNEGSKA (reference sequence). V was trimmed by 2 bases and J by 5 bases, leaving 12 bases between them. The CDR3 is 13 residues long. DNA for the CDR3: TGCAGTGCTAGACAGGGCCTCGCGGAGACCCAGTACTTC. Protein: CSARQGLAETQYF.

This clonotype has only one observation. The V gene is TRBV25-1, the J gene TRBJ1-6; TRBD1 might be the D (6 bases). V was pared by 1 base and J by 7 bases, with 8 bases between. The CDR3 spans 14 residues. CDR1 MGHDK and CDR2 SYGVNS come from the germline V gene. In DNA form, the CDR3 reads TGTGCCAGCAGTGAATCGGGGGCGAATTCACCCCTCCACTTT. Translating it yields CASSESGANSPLHF.

This chain links TRBV5-4 with TRBJ2-5; 12 bases are a match to TRBD2. Germline V gene data show CDR1 as SGHNT and CDR2 as YYREEE (reference sequence). V gave up 7 bases and J gave up 5 bases; unmatched junction bases: 6. The CDR3 is made up of 14 amino acids. CDR3 amino acids: CASGPSGRGETQYF. DNA of the CDR3: TGTGCCAGCGGTCCTAGCGGGAGGGGCGAGACCCAGTACTTC.

The sample holds many counts of this clonotype. The chain has TRBV29-1 and TRBJ1-1; no definite D call. CDR1 is SQVTM and CDR2 is ANQGSEA in the germline V gene. CDR3 length: 11 residues. Trimming stripped 7 bases from V and 4 bases from J, with 10 bases between. The CDR3 bases are TGCAGCGCTAAGGAGGCCACTGAAGCTTTCTTT. Its translation is CSAKEATEAFF.

This clonotype was seen repeatedly, ten times or more. The chain links TRBV7-9 to TRBJ2-7, with TRBD2 identical over 9 bases. CDR1 is SEHNR, CDR2 FQNEAQ, per germline (reference sequence). There are 14 residues in the CDR3. J lost 7 bases, V lost 3 bases, and 7 bases had no gene match. This CDR3 is CASSLRREGREQYF. CDR3 bases: TGTGCCAGCAGCTTGAGGCGGGAGGGGAGGGAGCAGTACTTC.